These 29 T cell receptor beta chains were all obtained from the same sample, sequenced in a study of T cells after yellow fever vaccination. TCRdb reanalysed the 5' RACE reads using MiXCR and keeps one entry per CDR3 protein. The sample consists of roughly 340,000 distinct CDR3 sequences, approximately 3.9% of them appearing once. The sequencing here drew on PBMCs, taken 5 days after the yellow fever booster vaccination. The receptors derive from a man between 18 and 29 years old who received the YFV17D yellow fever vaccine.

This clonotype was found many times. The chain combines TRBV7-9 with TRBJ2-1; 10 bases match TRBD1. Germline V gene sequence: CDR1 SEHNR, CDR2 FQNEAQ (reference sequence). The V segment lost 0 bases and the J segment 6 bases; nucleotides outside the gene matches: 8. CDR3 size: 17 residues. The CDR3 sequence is CASSLARRQGAGNEQFF. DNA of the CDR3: TGTGCCAGCAGCTTAGCGAGAAGACAGGGGGCGGGCAATGAGCAGTTCTTC. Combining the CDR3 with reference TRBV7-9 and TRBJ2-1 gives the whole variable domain DTGVSQNPRHKITKRGQNVTFRCDPISEHNRLYWYRQTLGQGPEFLTYFQNEAQLEKSRLLSDRFSAERPKGSFSTLEIQRTEQGDSAMYLCASSLARRQGAGNEQFFGPGTRLTVL.

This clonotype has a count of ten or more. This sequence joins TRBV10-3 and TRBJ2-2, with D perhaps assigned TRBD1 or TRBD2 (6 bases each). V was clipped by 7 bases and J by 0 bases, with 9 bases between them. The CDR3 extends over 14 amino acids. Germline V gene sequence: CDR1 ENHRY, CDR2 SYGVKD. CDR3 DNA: TGTGCCATCATGGGGGGCCCGAACACCGGGGAGCTGTTTTTT. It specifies CAIMGGPNTGELFF.

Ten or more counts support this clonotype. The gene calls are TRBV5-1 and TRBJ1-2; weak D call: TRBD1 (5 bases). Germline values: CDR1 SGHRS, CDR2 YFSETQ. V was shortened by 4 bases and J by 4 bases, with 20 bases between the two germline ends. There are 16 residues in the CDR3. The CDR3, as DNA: TGCGCCAGCAGCCCCCCTGGGGGGAAGTACGGCTATGGCTACACCTTC. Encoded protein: CASSPPGGKYGYGYTF.

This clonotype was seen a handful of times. CDR3 nucleotide sequence: TGTGCCAGTAGCAAAGGGGGCAGGGGAGATACGCAGTATTTT. It is translated as CASSKGGRGDTQYF. The J gene is TRBJ2-3, the V gene TRBV19, with 7 bases matching TRBD1. V lost 6 bases, J lost 5 bases, and 8 bases stayed unmatched. Germline-derived CDR1 and CDR2 are LNHDA and SQIVND (reference sequence). The CDR3 has 14 amino acids.

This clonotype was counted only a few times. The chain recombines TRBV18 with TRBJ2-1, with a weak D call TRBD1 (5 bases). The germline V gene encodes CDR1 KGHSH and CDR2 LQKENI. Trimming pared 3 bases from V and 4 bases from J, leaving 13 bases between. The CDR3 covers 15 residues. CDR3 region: CASSPSTVNYNEQFF. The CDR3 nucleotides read TGTGCCAGCTCACCTTCGACAGTAAATTACAATGAGCAGTTCTTC.

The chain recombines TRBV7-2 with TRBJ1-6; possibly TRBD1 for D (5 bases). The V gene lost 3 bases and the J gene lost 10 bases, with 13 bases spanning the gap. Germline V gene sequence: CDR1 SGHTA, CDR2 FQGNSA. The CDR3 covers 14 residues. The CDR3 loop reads CASSLKGPISPLHF. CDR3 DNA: TGTGCCAGCAGCTTGAAGGGACCGATATCACCCCTCCACTTT.

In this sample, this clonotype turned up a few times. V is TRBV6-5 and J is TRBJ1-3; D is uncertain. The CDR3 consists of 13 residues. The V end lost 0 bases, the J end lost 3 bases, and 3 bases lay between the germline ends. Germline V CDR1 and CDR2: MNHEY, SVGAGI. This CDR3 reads CASSYSNGNTIYF. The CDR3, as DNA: TGTGCCAGCAGTTACTCGAATGGAAACACCATATATTTT.

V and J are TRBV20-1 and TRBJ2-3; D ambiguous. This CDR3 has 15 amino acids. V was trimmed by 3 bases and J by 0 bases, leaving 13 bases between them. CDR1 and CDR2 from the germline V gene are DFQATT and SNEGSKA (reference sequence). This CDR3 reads CSASRSWASTDTQYF. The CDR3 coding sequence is TGCAGTGCTAGTCGTTCGTGGGCTAGCACAGATACGCAGTATTTT.

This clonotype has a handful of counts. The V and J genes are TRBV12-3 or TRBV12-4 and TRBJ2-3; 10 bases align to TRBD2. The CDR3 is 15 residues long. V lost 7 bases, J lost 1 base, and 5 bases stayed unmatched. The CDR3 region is CASNLAGEGTDTQYF. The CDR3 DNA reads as TGTGCCAGCAACCTAGCGGGGGAAGGCACAGATACGCAGTATTTT.

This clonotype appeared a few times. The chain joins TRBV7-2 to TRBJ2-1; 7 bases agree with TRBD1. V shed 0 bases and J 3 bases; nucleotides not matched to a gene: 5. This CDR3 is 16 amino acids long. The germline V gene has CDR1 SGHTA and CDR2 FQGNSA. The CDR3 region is CASSLAMAGGYNEQFF. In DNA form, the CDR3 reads TGTGCCAGCAGCTTAGCGATGGCAGGGGGCTACAATGAGCAGTTCTTC.

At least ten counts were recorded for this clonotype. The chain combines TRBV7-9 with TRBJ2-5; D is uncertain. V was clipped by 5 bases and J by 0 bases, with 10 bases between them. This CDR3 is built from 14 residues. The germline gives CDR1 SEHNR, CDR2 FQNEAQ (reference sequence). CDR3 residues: CASSQARYQETQYF. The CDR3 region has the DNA TGTGCCAGCAGCCAGGCGAGGTACCAAGAGACCCAGTACTTC. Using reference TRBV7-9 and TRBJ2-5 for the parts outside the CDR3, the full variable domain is DTGVSQNPRHKITKRGQNVTFRCDPISEHNRLYWYRQTLGQGPEFLTYFQNEAQLEKSRLLSDRFSAERPKGSFSTLEIQRTEQGDSAMYLCASSQARYQETQYFGPGTRLLVL.

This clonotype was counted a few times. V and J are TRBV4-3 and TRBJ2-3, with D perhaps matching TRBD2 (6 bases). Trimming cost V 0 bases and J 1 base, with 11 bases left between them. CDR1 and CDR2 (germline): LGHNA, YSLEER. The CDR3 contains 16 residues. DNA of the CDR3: TGCGCCAGCAGCCAAGATGGCGCTAGCGGCACAGATACGCAGTATTTT. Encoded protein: CASSQDGASGTDTQYF.

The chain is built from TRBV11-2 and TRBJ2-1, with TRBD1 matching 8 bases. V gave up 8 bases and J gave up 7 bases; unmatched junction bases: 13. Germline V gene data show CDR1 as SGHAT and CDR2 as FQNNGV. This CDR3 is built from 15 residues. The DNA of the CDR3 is TGTGCCAGCTACTCCGGGACAGGAGTACCTAATGAGCAGTTCTTC. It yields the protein CASYSGTGVPNEQFF. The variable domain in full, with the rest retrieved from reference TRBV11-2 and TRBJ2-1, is EAGVAQSPRYKIIEKRQSVAFWCNPISGHATLYWYQQILGQGPKLLIQFQNNGVVDDSQLPKDRFSAERLKGVDSTLKIQPAKLEDSAVYLCASYSGTGVPNEQFFGPGTRLTVL.

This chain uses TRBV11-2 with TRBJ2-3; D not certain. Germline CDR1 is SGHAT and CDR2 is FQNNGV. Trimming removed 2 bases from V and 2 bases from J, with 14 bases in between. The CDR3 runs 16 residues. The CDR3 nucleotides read TGTGCCAGCAGCTTACATGTGGGTTCCCTCACAGATACGCAGTATTTT. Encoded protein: CASSLHVGSLTDTQYF. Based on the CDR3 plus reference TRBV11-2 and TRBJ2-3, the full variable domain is EAGVAQSPRYKIIEKRQSVAFWCNPISGHATLYWYQQILGQGPKLLIQFQNNGVVDDSQLPKDRFSAERLKGVDSTLKIQPAKLEDSAVYLCASSLHVGSLTDTQYFGPGTRLTVL.

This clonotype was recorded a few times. The CDR3, as DNA: TGTGCCAGCAGTCTCTCAGGGACTAGCGGGGGGATGAGTGAGCAGTTCTTC. Residues: CASSLSGTSGGMSEQFF. This chain joins TRBV6-4 and TRBJ2-1; 15 bases are a match to TRBD2. Trimming took 5 bases from V and 9 from J; bases not matched to a gene: 11. The CDR3 runs 17 residues. CDR1 and CDR2 (germline): MRHNA, SNTAGT.

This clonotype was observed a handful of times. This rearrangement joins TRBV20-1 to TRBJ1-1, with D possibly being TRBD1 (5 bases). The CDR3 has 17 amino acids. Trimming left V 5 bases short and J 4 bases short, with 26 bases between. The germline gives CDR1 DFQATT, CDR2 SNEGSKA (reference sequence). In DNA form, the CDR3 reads TGCAGTGCTCGTACGGACACAACACGGACTCGAGGCACTGAAGCTTTCTTT. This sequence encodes CSARTDTTRTRGTEAFF.

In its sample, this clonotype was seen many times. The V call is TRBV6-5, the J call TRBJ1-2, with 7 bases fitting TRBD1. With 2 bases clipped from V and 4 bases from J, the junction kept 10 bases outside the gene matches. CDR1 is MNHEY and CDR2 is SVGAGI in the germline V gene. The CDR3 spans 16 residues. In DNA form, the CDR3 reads TGTGCCAGCAGTTACGCTTATCAGGGGGGTAGCTATGGCTACACCTTC. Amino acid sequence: CASSYAYQGGSYGYTF.

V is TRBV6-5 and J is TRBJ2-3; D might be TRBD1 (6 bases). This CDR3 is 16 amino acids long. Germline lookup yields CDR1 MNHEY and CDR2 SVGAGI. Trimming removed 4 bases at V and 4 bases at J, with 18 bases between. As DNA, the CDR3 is TGTGCCAGCAGTTTCACAGGGCAACCTGCCGCAGATACGCAGTATTTT. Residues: CASSFTGQPAADTQYF.

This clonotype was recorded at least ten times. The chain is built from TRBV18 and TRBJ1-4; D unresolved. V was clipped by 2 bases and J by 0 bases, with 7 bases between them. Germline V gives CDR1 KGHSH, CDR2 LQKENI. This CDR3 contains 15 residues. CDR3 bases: TGTGCCAGCTCACCAACAAGTGCAACTAATGAAAAACTGTTTTTT. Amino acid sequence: CASSPTSATNEKLFF. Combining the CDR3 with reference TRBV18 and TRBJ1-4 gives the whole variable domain NAGVMQNPRHLVRRRGQEARLRCSPMKGHSHVYWYRQLPEEGLKFMVYLQKENIIDESGMPKERFSAEFPKEGPSILRIQQVVRGDSAAYFCASSPTSATNEKLFFGSGTQLSVL.

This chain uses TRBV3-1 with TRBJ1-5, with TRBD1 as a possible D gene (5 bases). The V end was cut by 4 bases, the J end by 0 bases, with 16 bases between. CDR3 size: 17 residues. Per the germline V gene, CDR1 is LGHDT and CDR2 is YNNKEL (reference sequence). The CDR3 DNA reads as TGTGCCAGCAGCCGGGGGACCGACACATATAGCAATCAGCCCCAGCATTTT. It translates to CASSRGTDTYSNQPQHF. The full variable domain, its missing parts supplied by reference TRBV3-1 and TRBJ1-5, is DTAVSQTPKYLVTQMGNDKSIKCEQNLGHDTMYWYKQDSKKFLKIMFSYNNKELIINETVPNRFSPKSPDKAHLNLHINSLELGDSAVYFCASSRGTDTYSNQPQHFGDGTRLSIL.

In DNA, the CDR3 is TGTGCCAGCAGCTGGACAGGGTCGGAAAGTAGAACACCCCTCCACTTT. Amino acid sequence: CASSWTGSESRTPLHF. J is TRBJ1-6 and V is TRBV7-2; 8 nucleotides align to TRBD1. CDR1 is SGHTA and CDR2 is FQGNSA in the germline V gene. This CDR3 contains 16 residues. J was trimmed by 11 bases and V by 4 bases; bases with no gene match: 13.

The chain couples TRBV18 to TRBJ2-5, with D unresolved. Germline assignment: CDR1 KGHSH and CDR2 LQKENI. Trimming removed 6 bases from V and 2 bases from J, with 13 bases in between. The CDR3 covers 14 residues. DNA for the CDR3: TGTGCCAGCTCCTACGTCGAGTTACAAGAGACCCAGTACTTC. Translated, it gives CASSYVELQETQYF.

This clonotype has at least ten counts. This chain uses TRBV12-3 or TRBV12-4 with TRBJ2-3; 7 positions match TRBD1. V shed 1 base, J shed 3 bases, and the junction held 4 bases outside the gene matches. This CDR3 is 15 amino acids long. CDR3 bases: TGTGCCAGCAGTTTAGAGACAGGGTATACAGATACGCAGTATTTT. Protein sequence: CASSLETGYTDTQYF.

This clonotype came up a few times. The CDR3 here is CASSPGGVANYGYTF. For the CDR3, the DNA is TGTGCCAGCAGCCCCGGGGGGGTAGCTAACTATGGCTACACCTTC. This sequence joins TRBV7-6 and TRBJ1-2; D is perhaps TRBD1 (5 bases). The germline CDR1 and CDR2 sequences are SGHVS and FNYEAQ. Trimming pared 5 bases from V and 0 bases from J, leaving 13 bases between. The CDR3 has 15 amino acids.

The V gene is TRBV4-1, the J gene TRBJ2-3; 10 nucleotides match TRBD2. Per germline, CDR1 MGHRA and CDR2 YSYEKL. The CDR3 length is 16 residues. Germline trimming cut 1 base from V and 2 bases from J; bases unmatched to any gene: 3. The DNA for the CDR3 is TGCGCCAGCAGCCAAGGGACTAGCGGTTACACAGATACGCAGTATTTT. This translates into CASSQGTSGYTDTQYF.

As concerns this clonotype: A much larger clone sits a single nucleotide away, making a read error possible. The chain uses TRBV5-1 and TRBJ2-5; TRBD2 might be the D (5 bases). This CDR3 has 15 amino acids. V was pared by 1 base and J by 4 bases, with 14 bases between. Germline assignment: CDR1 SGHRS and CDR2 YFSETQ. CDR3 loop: CASSLRGADPETQYF. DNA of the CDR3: TGCGCCAGCAGCTTGCGGGGTGCGGACCCAGAGACCCAGTACTTC.

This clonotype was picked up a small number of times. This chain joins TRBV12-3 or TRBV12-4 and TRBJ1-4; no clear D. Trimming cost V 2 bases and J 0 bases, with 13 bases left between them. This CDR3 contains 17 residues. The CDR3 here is CASSLQPEAATNEKLFF. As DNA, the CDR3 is TGTGCCAGCAGTTTACAACCCGAAGCAGCAACTAATGAAAAACTGTTTTTT.

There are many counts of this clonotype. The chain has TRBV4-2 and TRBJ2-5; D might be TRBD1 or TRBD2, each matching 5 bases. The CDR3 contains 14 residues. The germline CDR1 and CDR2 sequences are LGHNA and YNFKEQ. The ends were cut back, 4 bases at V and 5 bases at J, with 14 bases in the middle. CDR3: CASSPGRAWETQYF. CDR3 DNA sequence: TGTGCCAGCAGCCCAGGGCGGGCGTGGGAGACCCAGTACTTC.

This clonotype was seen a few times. CDR3 loop: CASSQRPGRTQPQHF. The CDR3 DNA follows: TGTGCCAGCAGCCAGAGGCCAGGGCGGACTCAGCCCCAGCATTTT. The chain couples TRBV3-1 to TRBJ1-5, with D perhaps matching TRBD1 (5 bases). CDR3 length: 15 amino acids. V was pared by 3 bases and J by 6 bases, with 15 bases between. The germline gives CDR1 LGHDT, CDR2 YNNKEL (reference sequence).